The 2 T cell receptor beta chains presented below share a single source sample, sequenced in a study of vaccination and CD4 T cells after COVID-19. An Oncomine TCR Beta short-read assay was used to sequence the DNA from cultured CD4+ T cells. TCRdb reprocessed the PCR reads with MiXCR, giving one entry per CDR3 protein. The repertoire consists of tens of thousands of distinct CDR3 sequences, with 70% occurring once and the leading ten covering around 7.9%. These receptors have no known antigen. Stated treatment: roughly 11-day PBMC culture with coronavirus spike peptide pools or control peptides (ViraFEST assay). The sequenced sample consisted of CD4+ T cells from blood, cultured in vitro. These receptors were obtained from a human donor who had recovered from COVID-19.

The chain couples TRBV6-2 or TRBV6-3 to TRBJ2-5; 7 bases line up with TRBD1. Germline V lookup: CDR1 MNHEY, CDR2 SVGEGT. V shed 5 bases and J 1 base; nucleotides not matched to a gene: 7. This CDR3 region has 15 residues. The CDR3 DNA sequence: TGTGCCAGCAGTCCCAGGGGGATAATCCAAGAGACCCAGTACTTC. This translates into CASSPRGIIQETQYF.

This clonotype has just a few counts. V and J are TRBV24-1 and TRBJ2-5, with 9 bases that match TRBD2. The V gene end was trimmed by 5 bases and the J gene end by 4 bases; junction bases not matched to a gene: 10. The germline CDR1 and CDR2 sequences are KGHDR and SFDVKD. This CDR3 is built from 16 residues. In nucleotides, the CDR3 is TGTGCCACCAGTGCCGGGTCGGGACTAGCTTTAGAGACCCAGTACTTC. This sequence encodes CATSAGSGLALETQYF.